Included here is one T cell receptor (beta chain) sequence, with context. Its antigen remains unknown. CDR3 length: 17 amino acids. Germline-derived CDR1 and CDR2 are LNHNV and YYDKDF (reference sequence). Losses at the gene ends were 8 bases for V and 1 base for J; bases not matched to a gene: 11. This sample was included in a study of cytomegalovirus exposure and HLA in healthy donors. Study information: Of several hundred genotyped donors, roughly 81% grouped in the Caucasian-associated ancestry cluster.

This PCR relied on a set of 60 Vbeta primers and 13 Jbeta primers. Some clones are missing from TCRdb's copy, which holds only in-frame ones; the method was immunoSEQ multiplex PCR. This sample has some 96,000 clones, with roughly 80% found just once. Overall study findings and caveats: There were a few CMV-associated chains whose specificity for CMV antigens was confirmed in vitro. Within the data, a cluster of highly shared sequence variants was likely a sequencing artifact.

The chain uses TRBV15 and TRBJ2-6; TRBD1 aligns across 7 bases. This receptor was identified in a female donor in good health and CMV-seronegative. Source material: PBMCs. This chain's CDR3 is CATSKGQTGSGANVLTF. As DNA, the CDR3 is TGTGCCACCTCCAAGGGACAGACTGGATCTGGGGCCAACGTCCTGACTTTC.